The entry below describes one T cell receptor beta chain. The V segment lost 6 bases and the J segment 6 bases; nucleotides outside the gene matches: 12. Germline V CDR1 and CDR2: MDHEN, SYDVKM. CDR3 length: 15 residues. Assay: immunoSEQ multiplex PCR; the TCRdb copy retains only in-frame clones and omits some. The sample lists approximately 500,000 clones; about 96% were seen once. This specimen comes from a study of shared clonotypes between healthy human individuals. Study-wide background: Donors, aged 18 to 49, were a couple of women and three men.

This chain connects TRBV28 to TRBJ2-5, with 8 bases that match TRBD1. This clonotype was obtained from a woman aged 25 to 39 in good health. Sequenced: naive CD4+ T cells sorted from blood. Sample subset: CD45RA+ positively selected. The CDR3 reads CASRKDRAIPQTQYF. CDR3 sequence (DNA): TGTGCCAGCAGAAAGGACAGGGCGATCCCTCAGACCCAGTACTTC.